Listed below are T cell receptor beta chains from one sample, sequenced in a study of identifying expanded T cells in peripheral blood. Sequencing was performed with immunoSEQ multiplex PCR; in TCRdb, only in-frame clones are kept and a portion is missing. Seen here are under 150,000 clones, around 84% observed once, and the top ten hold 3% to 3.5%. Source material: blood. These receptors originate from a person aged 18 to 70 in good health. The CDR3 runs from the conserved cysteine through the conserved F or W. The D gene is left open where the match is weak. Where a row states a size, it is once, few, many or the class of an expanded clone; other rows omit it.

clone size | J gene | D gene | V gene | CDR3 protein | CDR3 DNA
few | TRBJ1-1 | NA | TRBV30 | CAWRTSWDIHTEAFF | TGTGCCTGGAGGACTTCATGGGACATTCACACTGAAGCTTTCTTT
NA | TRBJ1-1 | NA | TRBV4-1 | CASSQVRGARTEAFF | TGCGCCAGCAGCCAAGTCCGGGGGGCTAGGACTGAAGCTTTCTTT
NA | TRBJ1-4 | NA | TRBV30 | CAWNDSPTNEKLFF | TGTGCCTGGAACGACAGTCCAACTAATGAAAAACTGTTTTTT
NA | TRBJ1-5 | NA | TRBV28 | CASSLRQGSSNQPQHF | TGTGCCAGCAGTTTGCGGCAGGGGTCGAGCAATCAGCCCCAGCATTTT
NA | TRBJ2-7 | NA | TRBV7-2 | CASSRARYEQYF | TGTGCCAGCAGCCGCGCTCGCTACGAGCAGTACTTC
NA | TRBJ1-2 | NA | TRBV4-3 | CASSQDIDLAVGIDGYTF | TGCGCCAGCAGCCAAGATATTGATTTGGCTGTGGGGATAGATGGCTACACCTTC
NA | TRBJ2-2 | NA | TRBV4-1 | CASSQDTKGRVDTFTGELFF | TGCGCCAGCAGCCAAGACACAAAGGGGAGAGTCGATACCTTTACCGGGGAGCTGTTTTTT
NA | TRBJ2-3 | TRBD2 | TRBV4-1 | CASSHPGGLFTDTQYF | TGCGCCAGCAGCCATCCGGGGGGTCTATTCACAGATACGCAGTATTTT
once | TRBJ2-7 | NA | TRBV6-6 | CASSPPGQRDYEQYF | TGTGCCAGCAGTCCCCCCGGACAGAGAGACTACGAGCAGTACTTC
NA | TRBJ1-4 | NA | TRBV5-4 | CASSLGGTSNEKLFF | TGTGCCAGCAGCTTGGGGGGGACGTCGAATGAAAAACTGTTTTTT
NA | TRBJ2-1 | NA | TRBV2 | CASNRVTGLFF | TGTGCCAGCAATCGGGTAACAGGGCTGTTCTTC
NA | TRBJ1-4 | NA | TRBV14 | CASSQEGRGQSRREKLFF | TGTGCCAGCAGCCAAGAAGGTCGAGGACAGAGCAGAAGAGAAAAACTGTTTTTT
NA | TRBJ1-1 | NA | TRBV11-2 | CASSLDGTLLNTEAFF | TGTGCCAGCAGCTTAGACGGGACACTACTTAACACTGAAGCTTTCTTT
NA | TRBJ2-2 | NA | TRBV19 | CASRFWGANTGELFF | TGTGCCAGTAGATTTTGGGGAGCGAACACCGGGGAGCTGTTTTTT
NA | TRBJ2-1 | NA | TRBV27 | CASSFLPSGGTYNEQFF | TGTGCCAGCAGTTTCTTACCCTCGGGGGGCACCTACAATGAGCAGTTCTTC